Following are 25 T cell receptor beta chains from one sample sequenced in a study of blood T cell repertoires in COVID-19. The method was immunoSEQ multiplex PCR; TCRdb's version includes in-frame clones alone and lacks a portion of them. The top ten hold approximately 4% of the sample, which has 200,000 to 300,000 clones, approximately 90% seen once. Sample: peripheral blood. Receptor source: a woman in her thirties or forties with acute or convalescent COVID-19.

Turning to this clone: The junction differs from germline at one of its ends, possibly a read error. The chain employs TRBV5-1 and TRBJ1-1, with unresolved D. Germline loops: CDR1 SGHRS, CDR2 YFSETQ. The CDR3 length is 14 residues. The CDR3 loop reads CASSRISRNSEAFF. DNA of the CDR3: TGCGCCAGCAGCCGTATTAGCCGGAACTCTGAAGCTTTCTTT.

This chain links TRBV5-1 with TRBJ1-2; possible D gene TRBD1, 5 bases. V was shortened by 2 bases and J by 8 bases, with 22 bases between the two germline ends. CDR1 and CDR2 from the germline V gene are SGHRS and YFSETQ. The CDR3 contains 16 residues. CDR3 bases: TGCGCCAGCAGCTTAACGGGACTCCGAGGGGAGCAGGGCTACACCTTC. Protein: CASSLTGLRGEQGYTF. Full variable domain (outside the CDR3, taken from reference TRBV5-1 and TRBJ1-2): KAGVTQTPRYLIKTRGQQVTLSCSPISGHRSVSWYQQTPGQGLQFLFEYFSETQRNKGNFPGRFSGRQFSNSRSEMNVSTLELGDSALYLCASSLTGLRGEQGYTFGSGTRLTVV.

The chain is built from TRBV30 and TRBJ1-1; D remains ambiguous. This CDR3 is built from 14 residues. Trimming left V 3 bases short and J 1 base short, with 12 bases between. Germline V gene lookup returns CDR1 GTSNPN and CDR2 SVGIG (reference sequence). The CDR3 spells CAWRPVYPNTEAFF. The CDR3, as DNA: TGTGCCTGGAGGCCCGTCTATCCGAACACTGAAGCTTTCTTT.

The sample holds a few counts of this clone. The chain has TRBV5-5 and TRBJ1-6; TRBD1 is a possible D gene (5 bases). V was cut by 4 bases and J by 1 base, with 9 bases left in between. Germline CDR1 SGHKS, CDR2 YYEKEE (reference sequence). CDR3 size: 15 residues. CDR3 nucleotide sequence: TGTGCCAGCAGCCCAGGGCGGTCCTATAATTCACCCCTCCACTTT. Protein sequence: CASSPGRSYNSPLHF.

This rearrangement joins TRBV29-1 to TRBJ1-2, with TRBD1 matching 7 bases. The V segment lost 6 bases and the J segment 0 bases; nucleotides outside the gene matches: 4. The germline CDR1 and CDR2 sequences are SQVTM and ANQGSEA. The CDR3 covers 13 residues. Here the CDR3 reads CSVGTDPNYGYTF. CDR3 DNA: TGCAGCGTGGGGACAGACCCTAACTATGGCTACACCTTC.

This chain connects TRBV6-1 to TRBJ1-4; D is ambiguous. There are 13 residues in the CDR3. CDR1 is MNHNS and CDR2 is SASEGT in the germline V gene. V lost 1 base and J lost 8, with 8 bases in between. In DNA, the CDR3 is TGTGCCAGCAGTGAAGTCATGAGGGAAAAACTGTTTTTT. The encoded protein is CASSEVMREKLFF.

The chain combines TRBV11-3 with TRBJ2-1, with unresolved D. The CDR3 covers 14 residues. Germline CDR1 is SGHNT and CDR2 is YENEEA. V lost 1 base and J 4 bases, leaving 8 bases between the germline ends. The CDR3 is CASSLGDTYNEQFF. DNA for the CDR3: TGTGCCAGCAGCTTAGGTGATACTTACAATGAGCAGTTCTTC.

The CDR3 loop is CASSLGGGALNFNYGYTF. The CDR3, as DNA: TGTGCCAGCAGCTTAGGTGGGGGCGCTTTAAACTTTAACTATGGCTACACCTTC. The V call is TRBV7-2, the J call TRBJ1-2; weak D call: TRBD1 (6 bases). The CDR3 has 18 residues. Germline V lookup: CDR1 SGHTA, CDR2 FQGNSA. Trimming cost V 1 base and J 1 base, with 19 bases left between them.

The gene calls are TRBV9 and TRBJ2-7; TRBD2 matches at 7 bases. This CDR3 is built from 16 residues. Trimming cost V 3 bases and J 1 base; bases outside gene matches: 10. From germline, CDR1 is SGDLS and CDR2 YYNGEE. The DNA of the CDR3 is TGTGCCAGCAGCGCCCAACTCTCGCGGGGGTCCTACGAGCAGTACGTC. Its translation is CASSAQLSRGSYEQYV.

The rearrangement joins TRBV5-6 to TRBJ1-4; TRBD1 matches 7 bases. The V gene end was trimmed by 1 base and the J gene end by 0 bases; junction bases not matched to a gene: 9. CDR1 and CDR2 (germline): SGHDT, YYEEEE. The CDR3 is made up of 18 amino acids. For the CDR3, the DNA is TGTGCCAGCAGCTTGTTAATTCGACAGGGAACAACTAATGAAAAACTGTTTTTT. It specifies CASSLLIRQGTTNEKLFF.

V and J are TRBV5-1 and TRBJ1-4, with D unclear. Germline values: CDR1 SGHRS, CDR2 YFSETQ. V was cut by 1 base and J by 1 base, with 8 bases left in between. CDR3 size: 15 residues. The CDR3 DNA follows: TGCGCCAGCAGCTTGCTGGGGAGAACTAATGAAAAACTGTTTTTT. The encoded protein is CASSLLGRTNEKLFF.

This chain links TRBV23-1 with TRBJ2-7; 7 bases line up with TRBD1. TRBV23-1 is known as an ORF, though its function is uncertain. Trimming at V came to 0 bases and at J to 2 bases, leaving 7 bases not matched to a gene. This CDR3 is 16 amino acids long. The CDR3 region is CASSQSTGRSTYEQYV. The CDR3 DNA sequence: TGCGCCAGCAGTCAATCGACAGGGCGATCAACCTACGAGCAGTACGTC.

This chain uses TRBV11-1 with TRBJ1-6; D is uncertain. V lost 5 bases and J 0 bases, leaving 8 bases between the germline ends. Germline assignment: CDR1 SGHAT and CDR2 FQDESV (reference sequence). The CDR3 loop spans 15 amino acids. The DNA of the CDR3 is TGTGCCAGCAGCCAACACAGCTCCTATAATTCACCCCTCCACTTT. Its translation: CASSQHSSYNSPLHF.

CDR3: CAGTEFSTDTQYF. The CDR3 DNA is TGTGCCGGAACGGAGTTTAGCACAGATACGCAGTATTTT. The chain carries TRBV6-5 and TRBJ2-3; no clear D gene. Per germline, CDR1 MNHEY and CDR2 SVGAGI. The CDR3 has 13 residues. Trimming removed 11 bases at V and 0 bases at J, with 12 bases between.

The chain couples TRBV20-1 to TRBJ1-2; TRBD1 might be the D (5 bases). The germline V gene has CDR1 DFQATT and CDR2 SNEGSKA (reference sequence). The CDR3 contains 11 residues. Trimming removed 5 bases from V and 8 bases from J, with 12 bases in between. CDR3 residues: CSALGAWGYTF. The CDR3 DNA reads TGCAGTGCTCTAGGGGCGTGGGGCTACACCTTC.

V and J are TRBV4-1 and TRBJ2-5, with 7 bases lining up with TRBD2. Germline CDR1 MGHRA, CDR2 YSYEKL. The ends lost 4 bases at V and 5 bases at J; junction bases unmatched: 4. This CDR3 comprises 13 residues. The CDR3 region is CASSLGLGETQYF. The CDR3 coding sequence is TGCGCCAGCAGCCTCGGACTAGGGGAGACCCAGTACTTC.

V is TRBV9 and J is TRBJ2-5; 7 bases fit TRBD2. The CDR3 spans 13 residues. J gave up 11 bases and V 3 bases, and 10 bases lay outside the gene matches. CDR1 is SGDLS, CDR2 YYNGEE, per germline. The CDR3 here is CASSDGPTSTQYF. In DNA, the CDR3 is TGTGCCAGCAGCGATGGACCGACTAGCACTCAGTACTTC.

V is TRBV9 and J is TRBJ1-3; unclear D gene. The length of the CDR3 is 14 residues. CDR1 is SGDLS, CDR2 YYNGEE, per germline. Trimming removed 0 bases at V and 3 bases at J, with 7 bases between. The CDR3 DNA reads TGTGCCAGCAGCGTAGAAAGCTTTGGAAACACCATATATTTT. The encoded protein is CASSVESFGNTIYF.

The chain is built from TRBV3-1 (or the pseudogene TRBV3-2) and TRBJ1-1; unclear D gene. The germline V gene encodes CDR1 LGHDT and CDR2 YNNKEL (reference sequence). Trimming shortened V by 5 bases and J by 4 bases, and 11 bases separated the two germline ends. The CDR3 length is 13 residues. CDR3 protein: CASSSLAPTEAFF. The CDR3 nucleotides read TGTGCCAGCAGCTCGCTAGCTCCCACTGAAGCTTTCTTT.

The rearrangement uses TRBV2 and TRBJ1-2, with 7 bases matching TRBD1. With 10 bases clipped from V and 2 bases from J, the junction kept 7 bases outside the gene matches. Germline values: CDR1 SNHLY, CDR2 FYNNEI. The CDR3 is made up of 13 amino acids. CDR3 sequence: CATYRGGNYGYTF. The CDR3 region has the DNA TGTGCCACCTACAGGGGCGGGAACTATGGCTACACCTTC.

The genes are TRBV9 and TRBJ2-4; D unclear. CDR3 length: 16 residues. V lost 0 bases, J lost 0 bases, and 10 bases lay in between. Germline loops: CDR1 SGDLS, CDR2 YYNGEE. CDR3 coding DNA: TGTGCCAGCAGCGTAGACCCCGTACTAGCCAAAAACATTCAGTACTTC. Translated, it gives CASSVDPVLAKNIQYF. Full variable domain (outside the CDR3, taken from reference TRBV9 and TRBJ2-4): DSGVTQTPKHLITATGQRVTLRCSPRSGDLSVYWYQQSLDQGLQFLIQYYNGEERAKGNILERFSAQQFPDLHSELNLSSLELGDSALYFCASSVDPVLAKNIQYFGAGTRLSVL.

The rearrangement uses TRBV15 and TRBJ2-1; D possibly corresponds to TRBD1 (5 bases). Germline lookup yields CDR1 LNHNV and CDR2 YYDKDF (reference sequence). Trimming shortened V by 0 bases and J by 7 bases, and 13 bases separated the two germline ends. The CDR3 is 15 amino acids. CDR3 bases: TGTGCCACCAGCAGAGAGGGGCTCTACCCTAATGAGCAGTTCTTC. This sequence encodes CATSREGLYPNEQFF.

The chain has TRBV6-5 and TRBJ1-1; a possible D gene is TRBD1 (5 bases). The V gene lost 7 bases and the J gene lost 0 bases, with 6 bases spanning the gap. CDR3 size: 12 residues. Germline V gives CDR1 MNHEY, CDR2 SVGAGI. The CDR3 sequence: CASTRVNTEAFF. CDR3 nucleotide sequence: TGTGCCAGCACCAGGGTGAACACTGAAGCTTTCTTT.

The rearrangement uses TRBV5-1 and TRBJ2-1; maybe TRBD1 (6 bases). V was clipped by 3 bases and J by 4 bases, with 11 bases between them. Germline V gene sequence: CDR1 SGHRS, CDR2 YFSETQ. This CDR3 has 14 residues. CDR3 amino acids: CASSWMDSYNEQFF. Here the CDR3 DNA reads TGCGCCAGCAGCTGGATGGACAGTTACAATGAGCAGTTCTTC. Drawing the rest from reference TRBV5-1 and TRBJ2-1, the complete variable domain is KAGVTQTPRYLIKTRGQQVTLSCSPISGHRSVSWYQQTPGQGLQFLFEYFSETQRNKGNFPGRFSGRQFSNSRSEMNVSTLELGDSALYLCASSWMDSYNEQFFGPGTRLTVL.

This clone was recorded once. This rearrangement joins TRBV19 to TRBJ1-1; weak D call: TRBD1 (5 bases). This CDR3 contains 14 residues. Trimming removed 7 bases from V and 3 bases from J, with 15 bases in between. Germline lookup yields CDR1 LNHDA and CDR2 SQIVND (reference sequence). CDR3 sequence: CASTLPGQHTEAFF. The CDR3 DNA is TGTGCCAGTACCCTCCCAGGGCAGCACACTGAAGCTTTCTTT.